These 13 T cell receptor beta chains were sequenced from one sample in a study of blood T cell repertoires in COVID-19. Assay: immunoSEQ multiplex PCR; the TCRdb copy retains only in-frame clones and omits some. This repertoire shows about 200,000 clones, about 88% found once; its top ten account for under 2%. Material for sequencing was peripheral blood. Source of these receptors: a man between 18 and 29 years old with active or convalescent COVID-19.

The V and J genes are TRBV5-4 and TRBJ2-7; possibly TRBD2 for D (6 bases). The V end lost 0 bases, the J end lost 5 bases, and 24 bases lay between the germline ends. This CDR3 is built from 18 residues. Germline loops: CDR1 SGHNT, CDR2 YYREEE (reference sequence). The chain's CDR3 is CASSLVTRWQGENHEQYF. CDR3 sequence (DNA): TGTGCCAGCAGCTTGGTGACTAGGTGGCAGGGAGAAAACCACGAGCAGTACTTC.

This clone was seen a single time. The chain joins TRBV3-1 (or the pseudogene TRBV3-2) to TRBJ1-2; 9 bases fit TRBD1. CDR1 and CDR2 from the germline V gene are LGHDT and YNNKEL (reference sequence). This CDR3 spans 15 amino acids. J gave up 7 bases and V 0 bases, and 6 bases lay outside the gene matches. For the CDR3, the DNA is TGTGCCAGCAGCCAAGATACAGGGGGCGCGGGTGGCTACACCTTC. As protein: CASSQDTGGAGGYTF.

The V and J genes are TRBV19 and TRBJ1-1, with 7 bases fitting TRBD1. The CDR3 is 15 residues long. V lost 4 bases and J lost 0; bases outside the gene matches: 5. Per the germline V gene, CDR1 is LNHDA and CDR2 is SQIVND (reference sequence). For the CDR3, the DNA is TGTGCCAGTAGTACTCGACAGGGAGTGAACACTGAAGCTTTCTTT. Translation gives CASSTRQGVNTEAFF.

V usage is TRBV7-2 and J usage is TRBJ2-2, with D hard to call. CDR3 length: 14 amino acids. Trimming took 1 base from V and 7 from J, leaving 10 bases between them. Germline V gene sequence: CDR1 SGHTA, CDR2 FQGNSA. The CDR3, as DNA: TGTGCCAGCAGCTTAGTGTCCTCGTACGGGGAGCTGTTTTTT. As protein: CASSLVSSYGELFF.

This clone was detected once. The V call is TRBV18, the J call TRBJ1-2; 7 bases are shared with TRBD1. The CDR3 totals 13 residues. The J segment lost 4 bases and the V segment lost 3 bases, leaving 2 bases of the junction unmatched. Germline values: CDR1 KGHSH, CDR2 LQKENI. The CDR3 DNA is TGTGCCAGCTCACCCGACAGGGCCTATGGCTACACCTTC. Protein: CASSPDRAYGYTF.

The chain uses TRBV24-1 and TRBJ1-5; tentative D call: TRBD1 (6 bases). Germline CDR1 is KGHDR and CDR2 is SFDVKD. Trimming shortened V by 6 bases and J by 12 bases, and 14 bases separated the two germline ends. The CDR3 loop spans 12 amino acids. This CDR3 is CATSQAGAFQHF. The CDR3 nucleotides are TGTGCCACCAGTCAAGCAGGGGCGTTCCAGCATTTT.

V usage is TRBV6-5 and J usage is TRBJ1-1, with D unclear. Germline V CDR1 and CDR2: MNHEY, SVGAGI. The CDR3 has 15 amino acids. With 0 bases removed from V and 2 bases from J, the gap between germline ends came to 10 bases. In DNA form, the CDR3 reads TGTGCCAGCAGTTACTCCGCGAGAAAAAACACTGAAGCTTTCTTT. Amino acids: CASSYSARKNTEAFF.

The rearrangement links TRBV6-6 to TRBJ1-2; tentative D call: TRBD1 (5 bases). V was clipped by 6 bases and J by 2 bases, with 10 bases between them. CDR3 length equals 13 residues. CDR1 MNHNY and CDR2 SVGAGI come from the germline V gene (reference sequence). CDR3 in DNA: TGTGCCAGCAGATTCGACAGCAACTATGGCTACACCTTC. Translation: CASRFDSNYGYTF.

The CDR3 protein is CASSYSYRNTNEKLFF. CDR3 sequence (DNA): TGTGCCAGCAGTTACTCGTACAGGAACACTAATGAAAAACTGTTTTTT. The chain couples TRBV6-2 or TRBV6-3 to TRBJ1-4; the D gene is possibly TRBD1 (5 bases). Germline V gene sequence: CDR1 MNHEY, CDR2 SVGEGT. V lost 0 bases, J lost 2 bases, and 10 bases lay in between. CDR3 length equals 16 residues.

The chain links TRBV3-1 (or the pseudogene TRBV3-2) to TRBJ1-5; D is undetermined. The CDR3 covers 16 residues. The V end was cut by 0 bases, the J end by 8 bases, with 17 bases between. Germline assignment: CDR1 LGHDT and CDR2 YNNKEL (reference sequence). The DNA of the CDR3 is TGTGCCAGCAGCCAAGATCGAATGTGGGTGAGGGAGCCCCAGCATTTT. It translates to CASSQDRMWVREPQHF.

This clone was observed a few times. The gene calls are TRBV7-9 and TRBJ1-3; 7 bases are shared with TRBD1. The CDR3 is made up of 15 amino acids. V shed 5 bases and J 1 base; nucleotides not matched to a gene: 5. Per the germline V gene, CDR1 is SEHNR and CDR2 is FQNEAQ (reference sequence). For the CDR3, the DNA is TGTGCCAGCAGCGCGTCGACAGGGTCTGGAAACACCATATATTTT. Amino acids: CASSASTGSGNTIYF.

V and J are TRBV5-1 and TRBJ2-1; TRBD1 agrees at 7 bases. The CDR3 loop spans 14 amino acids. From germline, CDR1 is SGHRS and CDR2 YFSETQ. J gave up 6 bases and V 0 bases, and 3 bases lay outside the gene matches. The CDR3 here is CASSLGTGGNEQFF. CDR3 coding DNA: TGCGCCAGCAGCTTGGGGACAGGAGGCAATGAGCAGTTCTTC.

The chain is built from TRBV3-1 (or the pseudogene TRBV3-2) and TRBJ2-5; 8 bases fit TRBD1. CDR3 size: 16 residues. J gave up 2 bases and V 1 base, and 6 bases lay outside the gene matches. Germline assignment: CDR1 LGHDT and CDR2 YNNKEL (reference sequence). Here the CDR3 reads CASSQGQGSAQETQYF. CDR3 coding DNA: TGTGCCAGCAGCCAAGGACAGGGGTCCGCTCAAGAGACCCAGTACTTC.